A single TCR beta chain is shown here with its context. Its antigen is unidentified. The V end was cut by 5 bases, the J end by 7 bases, with 15 bases between. The CDR3 length is 14 residues. A second PCR of about 7 to 12 cycles used a sample-barcoded 5' primer and a J-beta primer mix. Each CDR3 protein gets one entry after TCRdb re-called the 5' RACE reads with MiXCR. The sample consists of around 500,000 distinct CDR3 sequences, about 28% of them appearing once. This entry comes from a study of blood T cells in healthy people across ages. Notes on the study in general: Since the PBMCs were unsorted, naive and antigen-experienced cells could not be conclusively compared.

The sample also formed part of further work on T cells of mothers and their children.

Sequencing used blood. The origin of this receptor is a boy under 10 years old in good health. The chain joins TRBV12-3 or TRBV12-4 to TRBJ2-1; possible D gene TRBD2, 6 bases. CDR3 amino acids: CASSPLAVGNEQFF. The CDR3 DNA sequence: TGTGCCAGCAGTCCACTAGCTGTCGGGAATGAGCAGTTCTTC.